This T cell receptor beta chain was sequenced during a study of blood T cells in healthy people across ages. For the second PCR, which ran for 7 to 11 cycles, a sample-barcoded 5' primer and a J-beta primer mix were used. TCRdb reprocessed the 5' RACE reads with MiXCR, giving one entry per CDR3 protein. The sample includes approximately 780,000 distinct CDR3 sequences, approximately 24% of them seen just once. Findings of the study overall: Donor CMV status was unknown, possibly confounding expanded clonotype changes. A strong correlation was found between TCR beta diversity and the percentage of naive T cells. PBMCs were not sorted, which prevented a conclusive comparison of naive versus antigen-experienced cells.

CDR3 length: 14 amino acids. Trimming stripped 1 base from V and 7 bases from J, with 11 bases between. A note on this clonotype: Its antigen remains unknown.

The same sample was also used in a study of T cells of mothers and their children. That study adds: Several children and their three healthy Caucasian mothers were the donors.

Sequencing input: blood. This chain joins TRBV12-3 or TRBV12-4 and TRBJ2-4; D is unresolved. This receptor was identified in a boy younger than 18 in good health. As DNA, the CDR3 is TGTGCCAGCAGTTTAGGGACGGCCTCTAACATTCAGTACTTC. It yields the protein CASSLGTASNIQYF.